The T cell receptor (beta chain) under discussion was sequenced for a study of T cells after posttransplantation cyclophosphamide. The CDR3 covers 12 residues. Germline assignment: CDR1 MNHNS and CDR2 SASEGT. Trimming took off 4 bases at V and 7 bases at J, with 7 bases between the two ends. Notes on this clone: The antigen is not known.

General observations from the study: TRB overlap between skin or GI tissue T cells and blood was limited. Donor CD8+ memory clones often dominated recipient blood repertoires at later times. Recipient CMV seropositivity and CMV reactivation strongly tracked TRB clonality.

Some clones are missing from TCRdb's copy, which holds only in-frame ones; the method was immunoSEQ multiplex PCR. The sample comprises fewer than 10,000 clones, about 84% of which are singletons, and 23% rests with the top ten. Cyclophosphamide on days +3 and +4 followed busulfan-fludarabine conditioning and a marrow graft. Sample: PBMCs, taken after allogeneic stem cell transplant with posttransplant cyclophosphamide. This TCR derives from a female patient between 35 and 55 years old who received an allogeneic stem cell transplant from an unrelated donor, was CMV-positive, and had no GVHD. The T cells may partly be graft donor cells. This rearrangement joins TRBV6-1 to TRBJ1-4; D is perhaps TRBD1 (5 bases). CDR3 in DNA: TGTGCCAGCAGTGGGAGGGGTGAAAAACTGTTTTTT. Residues: CASSGRGEKLFF.